The rows below give T cell receptor beta chains drawn from one sample of a study of breast tumors, draining lymph nodes, adjacent tissues. Via MiXCR, TCRdb re-called the multiplex PCR reads, giving one row per CDR3 protein. Found here are around 140,000 distinct CDR3 sequences, 20% to 25% of them singletons; the top ten hold roughly 2.5%. The sample taken for sequencing was axillary lymph node tissue. The receptors stem from a female donor with breast cancer. Some clones in this sample may be carry-over from other donors' samples. CDR3s include the opening cysteine and the closing phenylalanine or tryptophan. A D gene is named only where the DNA matches it firmly. Clone size is not always given. Where it is, it says once, few, many or a class for expanded clones.

d_call	v_call	j_call	clone_size	cdr3_nt	cdr3_aa
-	TRBV29-1	TRBJ2-7	many	TGCAGCGTTGGGGGGCAGGACCCAAGGGAGCAGTACTTC	CSVGGQDPREQYF
TRBD2	TRBV6-5	TRBJ2-7	many	TGTGCCAGCAAAGGCGGGGGTGCCTACGAGCAGTACTTC	CASKGGGAYEQYF
TRBD2	TRBV20-1	TRBJ2-3	many	TGCAGTGCTACCCTAAGACTAGCGGCCACAGATACGCAGTATTTT	CSATLRLAATDTQYF
-	TRBV9	TRBJ2-3	many	TGTGCCAGCAGCGTTGCGGTGGGACTCTTAGATACGCAGTATTTT	CASSVAVGLLDTQYF
TRBD1	TRBV7-2	TRBJ1-6	many	TGTGCCAGCAGCTTCGACAGGGGAGTAGGTAATTCACCCCTCCACTTT	CASSFDRGVGNSPLHF
-	TRBV12-3/TRBV12-4	TRBJ2-2	many	TGTGCCAGCAGTTCAAGGTTACAGGGCGGGGAGCTGTTTTTT	CASSSRLQGGELFF
TRBD1	TRBV5-5	TRBJ2-2	-	TGTGCCAGCAGCTCGCGTGGACAGGGGGCGAACACCGGGGAGCTGTTTTTT	CASSSRGQGANTGELFF
-	TRBV14	TRBJ2-2	-	TGTGCCAGCAGCCTCCGGGGTAGGGGATACACCGGGGAGCTGTTTTTT	CASSLRGRGYTGELFF
-	TRBV7-2	TRBJ2-1	many	TGTGCCAGCCGGCCTTCCAGGGGCTACTACAATGAGCAGTTCTTC	CASRPSRGYYNEQFF
-	TRBV4-1	TRBJ1-4	many	TGCGCCAGCAGCCCCCCGGGGGGGAGGCCGGAGGAAAAACTGTTTTTT	CASSPPGGRPEEKLFF
TRBD2	TRBV20-1	TRBJ2-7	many	TGCAATGCTAGAGGGACTAGCGGGAGAAACGAGCAGTACTTC	CNARGTSGRNEQYF
TRBD2	TRBV11-2	TRBJ2-7	many	TGTGCCAGCAGCCGACTAGCGGGAGCCTACGAGCAGTACTTC	CASSRLAGAYEQYF
TRBD1	TRBV5-1	TRBJ2-7	many	TGCGCCAGCAGCCCGGGACAGAATTTCTACGAGCAGTACTTC	CASSPGQNFYEQYF
-	TRBV28	TRBJ1-5	-	TGTGCCAGCAGTGCTGACCAGGGAGATAGCAATCAGCCCCAGCATTTT	CASSADQGDSNQPQHF
-	TRBV3-1	TRBJ1-2	many	TGTGCCAGCAGCCAATCGGGGGGCCTTGGCTACACCTTC	CASSQSGGLGYTF
-	TRBV28	TRBJ2-2	-	TGTGCCAGCAGTTCCGGGACCGTACAGGGGGAGCTGTTTTTT	CASSSGTVQGELFF
-	TRBV19	TRBJ1-4	-	TGTGCCAGTAGTATAGCGTCCCGGATGCTAAAGAATGAAAAACTGTTTTTT	CASSIASRMLKNEKLFF
-	TRBV6-5	TRBJ2-2	many	TGTGCCAGCAGTTACTCAGGATACGGGGAGCTGTTTTTT	CASSYSGYGELFF
-	TRBV6-1	TRBJ1-4	many	TGTGCCAGCAGTGTCCCGGACGGCGCAACTAATGAAAAACTGTTTTTT	CASSVPDGATNEKLFF
-	TRBV27	TRBJ2-7	many	TGTGCCAGCAGTTTATCAGGGTCGCTTTACGAGCAGTACTTC	CASSLSGSLYEQYF
TRBD1	TRBV5-6	TRBJ2-7	many	TGTGCCAGCAGCTCGAGACAGGGGTTCTACGAGCAGTACTTC	CASSSRQGFYEQYF
-	TRBV2	TRBJ2-7	many	TGTGCCAGCAGTGTGGAACAGGGTCGCTACGAGCAGTACTTC	CASSVEQGRYEQYF
-	TRBV9	TRBJ2-2	many	TGTGCCAGCAGCGTAGCGGGAGTCACCGGGGAGCTGTTTTTT	CASSVAGVTGELFF
-	TRBV3-1	TRBJ2-7	many	TGTGCCAGCAGCCAGGGCTTCGTCGAGCAGTACTTC	CASSQGFVEQYF
-	TRBV3-1	TRBJ2-7	-	TGTGCCAGCAGCCAAGTCGGGAGAGTGTACGAGCAGTACTTC	CASSQVGRVYEQYF
TRBD2	TRBV27	TRBJ2-7	many	TGTGCCAGCATTCCAACTAGCGAGGGCTCCTACGAGCAGTACTTC	CASIPTSEGSYEQYF
TRBD2	TRBV2	TRBJ2-5	-	TGTGCCAGCAGTGAGGCTAGCGGGAGGGAGACCCAGTACTTC	CASSEASGRETQYF
TRBD2	TRBV7-2	TRBJ2-7	many	TGTGCCAGCAGCCCCACATCACTAGCGGGAGTGCTGTACTTC	CASSPTSLAGVLYF
TRBD2	TRBV6-2/TRBV6-3	TRBJ2-5	many	TGTGCCAGCAGAGCTAGCGGGAGTCCCCAAGAGACCCAGTACTTC	CASRASGSPQETQYF
TRBD2	TRBV11-2	TRBJ2-1	few	TGTGCCAGCAGCCCCCCGGGGGGACTAGCGGGTTTGGATGAGCAGTTCTTC	CASSPPGGLAGLDEQFF
-	TRBV6-1	TRBJ2-1	many	TGTGCCAGCAGTGGAGGATGGGATGAGCAGTTCTTC	CASSGGWDEQFF
TRBD1	TRBV12-3/TRBV12-4	TRBJ2-7	many	TGTGCCAGCAGTTTTGAAGGACAGGGACACGAGCAGTACTTC	CASSFEGQGHEQYF
TRBD2	TRBV19	TRBJ2-5	-	TGTGCCAGTAGTATAGATCGCGGGGGAGGGGAGACCCAGTACTTC	CASSIDRGGGETQYF
TRBD1	TRBV5-6	TRBJ2-7	many	TGTGCCAGCACCAGGACAGGGGGCTCCTACGAGCAGTACTTC	CASTRTGGSYEQYF
-	TRBV6-5	TRBJ2-2	-	TGTGCCAGCAGTCCAACAGGGATTAACACCGGGGAGCTGTTTTTT	CASSPTGINTGELFF
-	TRBV5-6	TRBJ2-7	many	TGTGCCAGCAGCTTGAATCAGGGGCTCCACGAGCAGTACTTC	CASSLNQGLHEQYF
-	TRBV20-1	TRBJ1-5	many	TGCAGTGCTAGGGCGGCCGGGCTTCAGCCCCAGCATTTT	CSARAAGLQPQHF
-	TRBV18	TRBJ2-3	-	TGTGCCAGCTCACCACGGGCAGGCCTAACGAGCACAGATACGCAGTATTTT	CASSPRAGLTSTDTQYF
TRBD1	TRBV7-8	TRBJ2-7	-	TGTGCCAGCAGCCCCCTCGGGGACAGGGTACCCTACGAGCAGTACTTC	CASSPLGDRVPYEQYF
TRBD2	TRBV9	TRBJ2-7	many	TGTGCCAGCAGCGTAGCGGCGGGAGTAGGATACGAGCAGTACTTC	CASSVAAGVGYEQYF
-	TRBV4-3	TRBJ2-4	-	TGCGCCAGCAGCCAAGTAAACCTTCTAGCCAAAAACATTCAGTACTTC	CASSQVNLLAKNIQYF
TRBD1	TRBV4-1	TRBJ2-5	many	TGCGCCAGCAGCCGAGGGACAGGGAAAGAGACCCAGTACTTC	CASSRGTGKETQYF
TRBD2	TRBV7-3	TRBJ2-1	many	TGTGCCAGCAGCTTATCGACTAGCGGCTACAATGAGCAGTTCTTC	CASSLSTSGYNEQFF
-	TRBV18	TRBJ2-3	-	TGTGCCAGCTCACCAAGGCGTAACACAGATACGCAGTATTTT	CASSPRRNTDTQYF
TRBD2	TRBV12-3/TRBV12-4	TRBJ2-3	many	TGTGCCAGCACCCCCAGCGGGAACCTAAACACAGATACGCAGTATTTT	CASTPSGNLNTDTQYF
-	TRBV10-3	TRBJ1-2	many	TGTGCCATCAGTGAGGGACAGACTAACTATGGCTACACCTTC	CAISEGQTNYGYTF
TRBD2	TRBV15	TRBJ2-1	-	TGTGCCACCAGCTATGTCGGGACTAGGCTGTACAATGAGCAGTTCTTC	CATSYVGTRLYNEQFF
TRBD2	TRBV7-9	TRBJ2-1	-	TGTGCCAGCAGCCAAGGGACTAGCGGGACCACGCAGTTCTTC	CASSQGTSGTTQFF